This record looks at one T cell receptor (beta chain) sequence and its context. The data were taken from a study of blood T cell repertoires in COVID-19. Across the study: Specimens from acute and convalescent COVID-19 originated in the United States, Italy and Spain.

While infection was still active, Seattle patients were enrolled and then followed longitudinally. In the original analysis: Amplification with reference gene primers provided the estimates of nucleated cell counts. Data came from immunoSEQ multiplex PCR; TCRdb stores just in-frame clones and leaves some out. The V and J calls and clone size were taken over from that table, and D and trimming were inferred from the DNA. The sample holds 150,000 or so clones, 75% to 90% seen once. CDR1 is SGHNT, CDR2 YENEEA, per germline. CDR3 length equals 16 residues. Trimming cost V 5 bases and J 4 bases; bases outside gene matches: 9.

The V gene is TRBV11-3, the J gene TRBJ2-3; 10 bases match TRBD2. The sequence was collected from a man between 18 and 29 years old with COVID-19, enrolled during active disease. Material for sequencing was peripheral blood. CDR3 loop: CASSQGASGSSDTQYF. DNA for the CDR3: TGTGCCAGCAGCCAAGGGGCTAGCGGGAGCTCAGATACGCAGTATTTT.